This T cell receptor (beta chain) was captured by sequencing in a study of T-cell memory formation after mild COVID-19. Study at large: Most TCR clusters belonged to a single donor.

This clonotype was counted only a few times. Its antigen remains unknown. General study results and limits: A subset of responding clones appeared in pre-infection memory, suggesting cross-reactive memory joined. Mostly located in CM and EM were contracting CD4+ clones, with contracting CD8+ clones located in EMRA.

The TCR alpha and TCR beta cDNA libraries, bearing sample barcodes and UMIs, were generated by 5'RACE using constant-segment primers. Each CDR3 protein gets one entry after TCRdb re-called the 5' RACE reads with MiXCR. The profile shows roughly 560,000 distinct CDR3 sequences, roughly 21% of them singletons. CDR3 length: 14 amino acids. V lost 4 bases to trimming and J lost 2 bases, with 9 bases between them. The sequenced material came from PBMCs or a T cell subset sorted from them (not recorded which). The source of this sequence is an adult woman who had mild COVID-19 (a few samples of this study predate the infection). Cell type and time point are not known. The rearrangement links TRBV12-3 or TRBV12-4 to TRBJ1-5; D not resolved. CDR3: CASSSQMGNQPQHF. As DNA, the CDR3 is TGTGCCAGCAGTTCCCAAATGGGCAATCAGCCCCAGCATTTT.